A single sample is the source of the 4 T cell receptor beta chains below, sequenced in a study of T cells in Graves' hyperthyroidism and ophthalmopathy. The source material, RNA transcripts, was used to amplify TCR beta CDR3 regions. The HTBI primer set drove a first-round RT-PCR of the TCR CDR3. TCRdb fed the multiplex PCR reads into MiXCR, producing one record per CDR3 protein. Here the sample spans a few hundred thousand distinct CDR3 sequences, around 18% being singletons. The sequenced sample consisted of blood. The source is a woman in her thirties or forties with Graves' ophthalmopathy.

The chain recombines TRBV6-1 with TRBJ1-5, with D possibly matching TRBD1 (5 bases). Between the trimmed V and J ends, which lost 6 bases and 6 bases, there was a span of 18 bases. This CDR3 is 15 amino acids long. Germline-derived CDR1 and CDR2 are MNHNS and SASEGT. This CDR3 reads CASRSMSQGSQPQHF. CDR3 bases: TGTGCCAGCAGAAGTATGAGCCAGGGTTCTCAGCCCCAGCATTTT.

The CDR3 DNA reads TGTGCCAGCAGGACTGGGGGGGTAGGAAACGAGCAGTACTTC. This codes for CASRTGGVGNEQYF. The genes are TRBV6-1 and TRBJ2-7, with 7 bases fitting TRBD2. CDR1 MNHNS and CDR2 SASEGT come from the germline V gene. CDR3 length: 14 amino acids. Unmatched junction bases numbered 10, after V lost 6 bases and J lost 5 bases.

This clonotype appeared a few times. The chain uses TRBV11-2 and TRBJ1-1; TRBD1 might be the D (5 bases). Germline CDR1 reads SGHAT; CDR2 reads FQNNGV. CDR3 length: 15 residues. V shed 5 bases and J shed 0 bases, with 13 bases lying between them. The CDR3, as DNA: TGTGCCAGCAGCGGAGGACGGACAATGAACACTGAAGCTTTCTTT. Protein: CASSGGRTMNTEAFF.

This clonotype came up many times. The rearrangement links TRBV5-1 to TRBJ2-4; 8 positions agree with TRBD1. The length of the CDR3 is 11 residues. V lost 8 bases and J lost 9; bases outside the gene matches: 4. The germline CDR1 and CDR2 sequences are SGHRS and YFSETQ. This CDR3 reads CASRQGLIQYF. The CDR3 region has the DNA TGCGCCAGTAGACAGGGGCTCATTCAGTACTTC.